The clone carrying this TCR beta chain was picked up many times. The antigen remains undetermined. This record belongs to a study of T cells after yellow fever vaccination. On the study more broadly: Fractions containing few cells were prepared with SMART-Seq v4 Ultra Low Input.

V was cut by 6 bases and J by 5 bases, with 17 bases left in between. Per germline, CDR1 PRHDT and CDR2 FYEKMQ (reference sequence). The CDR3 has 15 amino acids. Study-wide points: Only a small proportion of the clonotypes turned up in both the CD4 and the CD8 compartments, likely arising from convergent recombination. Reappearance after the booster was seen for most primary-vaccination clones, at about 95% CD4 and less than 90% CD8.

TCRdb independently ran MiXCR on the 5' RACE reads; one entry per CDR3 protein. The sample yields under 150,000 distinct CDR3 sequences, about 15% seen once. The chain is built from TRBV13 and TRBJ2-1; possible D gene TRBD2, 6 bases. The receptor's source is a young man who received the YFV17D yellow fever vaccine. The sequencing here drew on CD8+ T cells sorted from PBMCs, taken 5 days after the yellow fever booster vaccination. The CDR3 DNA sequence: TGTGCCAGCAGAGTCTGGGGCGGGACCAACAATGAGCAGTTCTTC. The encoded protein is CASRVWGGTNNEQFF.